The clone carrying this T cell receptor beta chain was seen only a few times. Its antigen is undetermined. Extracted RNA was reverse transcribed, and the resulting cDNA served as sequencing template. Measured with immunoSEQ multiplex PCR; TCRdb has only the in-frame clones, and not every one. The sample carries 90,000 to 100,000 clones, around two fifths recorded once. This record belongs to a study of CD8+ T cells in alopecia areata. Points from the study as a whole: Patients shared TCRs less clearly than mice did, possibly owing to HLA.

CDR3 length equals 14 residues. Trimming removed 2 bases from V and 3 bases from J, with 13 bases in between. Germline CDR1 reads SQVTM; CDR2 reads ANQGSEA. The receptor's source is a human donor with alopecia areata. The chain has TRBV29-1 and TRBJ1-2; D is unclear. Sequencing was performed on CD4+ T cells sorted from blood. CDR3 loop: CSVESDARDYGYTF. CDR3 in DNA: TGCAGCGTTGAATCCGACGCAAGAGACTATGGCTACACCTTC.